A selection of T cell receptor beta chains follows, all from one sample in a study of blood T cell repertoires in COVID-19. Produced via immunoSEQ multiplex PCR; TCRdb's table is partial and in-frame only. The table shows some 150,000 clones, with around 84% occurring only once. Material: peripheral blood. The receptors come from a man aged 55 to 70 with active or convalescent COVID-19. CDR3s include the opening cysteine and the closing phenylalanine or tryptophan. The order of the fields is D gene, CDR3 length, V gene, J gene, CDR3 DNA, CDR3 protein. D genes are given only for firm matches.

>NA|13|TRBV6-6|TRBJ1-4
TGTGCCAGCAGTTACTCTCTCGGGGAAAAACTGTTTTTT
CASSYSLGEKLFF
>NA|17|TRBV15|TRBJ2-6
TGTGCCACCAGCAGAGATCTTTCGGTCTCTGGGGCCAACGTCCTGACTTTC
CATSRDLSVSGANVLTF
>NA|15|TRBV6-1|TRBJ2-7
TGTGCCAGCAGTGACGTTGGGAGATTTGCCTACGAGCAGTACTTC
CASSDVGRFAYEQYF
>NA|13|TRBV4-3|TRBJ2-2
TGCGCCAGCAGCCAAGATTTTCGGGGGGAGCTGTTTTTT
CASSQDFRGELFF
>TRBD1|19|TRBV7-9|TRBJ2-6
TGTGCCAGCAGCCCTCGGACAGGGTCAACCTATTCTGGGGCCAACGTCCTGACTTTC
CASSPRTGSTYSGANVLTF
>NA|15|TRBV4-3|TRBJ1-6
TGCGCCAGCAGCCAAGGGGCAGGGGCCCGTTCACCCCTCCACTTT
CASSQGAGARSPLHF
>TRBD1|12|TRBV5-1|TRBJ2-7
TGCGCCAGCGGGGACAGCTCCTACGAGCAGTACTTC
CASGDSSYEQYF
>TRBD2|15|TRBV5-4|TRBJ2-5
TGTGCCAGCAGTACACTAGCGGGAGCGGTTGAGACCCAGTACTTC
CASSTLAGAVETQYF
>TRBD2|15|TRBV9|TRBJ2-7
TGTGCCAGCAGCAGGGGGACTAGCGGGATCAACGAGCAGTACTTC
CASSRGTSGINEQYF
>NA|11|TRBV24-1|TRBJ2-7
TGTGCCACCAGTGATTCGGGACACAAGTACTTC
CATSDSGHKYF